A selection of T cell receptor beta chains follows, all from one sample in a study of PD-L1 blockade in urothelial cancer. Only in-frame clones appear in the TCRdb table, and some are missing; sequencing was by immunoSEQ multiplex PCR. Of approximately 100,000 clones listed, roughly nine tenths were seen once; the top ten hold 0.92%. The material sequenced was PBMCs, taken around atezolizumab (anti-PD-L1) treatment. The receptor source for this set is a woman older than 75 with urothelial cancer. Both conserved end residues are part of each CDR3. The D gene is left open where the match is weak. Not every row has a clone size; where given, it reads once, few, many or a size class.

j_gene	abundance	v_gene	d_gene	CDR3aa	CDR3nt
TRBJ1-1	-	TRBV18	-	CASSSLRDDTEAFF	TGTGCCAGCTCGAGTCTCAGGGATGACACTGAAGCTTTCTTT
TRBJ2-1	-	TRBV9	TRBD1	CASSGGQGNWDEQFF	TGTGCCAGCAGCGGCGGACAGGGGAATTGGGATGAGCAGTTCTTC
TRBJ2-5	once	TRBV5-4	-	CASSVRDSQETQYF	TGTGCCAGCAGCGTCCGGGACTCGCAAGAGACCCAGTACTTC
TRBJ2-3	once	TRBV6-1	TRBD2	CASSEAIPAMGGTRDTQYF	TGTGCCAGCAGTGAAGCCATACCGGCGATGGGGGGGACGAGGGATACGCAGTATTTT
TRBJ2-7	-	TRBV27	-	CASSFGGQTSSYEQYF	TGTGCCAGCAGTTTCGGAGGACAGACGAGCTCCTACGAGCAGTACTTC
TRBJ2-5	-	TRBV7-9	TRBD2	CASSLLVGGSDDF	TGTGCCAGCAGCTTATTAGTAGGCGGGAGTGACGACTTC
TRBJ1-4	-	TRBV6-5	-	CASSYVRGGEKLFF	TGTGCCAGCAGTTACGTCCGAGGAGGTGAAAAACTGTTTTTT
TRBJ2-1	-	TRBV7-6	TRBD2	CASSLVVAGGPRVDEQFF	TGTGCCAGCAGCTTAGTGGTAGCGGGAGGGCCACGGGTGGATGAGCAGTTCTTC
TRBJ1-1	once	TRBV5-1	TRBD1	CASSLFEQGALNTEAFF	TGCGCCAGCAGCTTGTTTGAACAGGGGGCGCTTAACACTGAAGCTTTCTTT
TRBJ2-5	-	TRBV4-1	TRBD1	CASSQDGTGGEETQYF	TGCGCCAGCAGCCAAGATGGAACAGGGGGCGAAGAGACCCAGTACTTC
TRBJ2-7	-	TRBV7-6	-	CASSPWTGSSYEQYF	TGTGCCAGCAGCCCCTGGACGGGAAGCTCCTACGAGCAGTACTTC
TRBJ1-1	once	TRBV30	TRBD1	CAWGTERGRGTEAFF	TGTGCCTGGGGTACCGAAAGGGGGCGCGGCACTGAAGCTTTCTTT
TRBJ2-5	-	TRBV7-6	TRBD2	CASSGRSGTSARQYF	TGTGCCAGCAGCGGGAGATCCGGGACTAGCGCTCGTCAGTACTTC
TRBJ1-3	-	TRBV6-1	-	CASSEARPGPIYF	TGTGCCAGCAGTGAAGCGAGACCGGGTCCCATATATTTT
TRBJ1-2	-	TRBV2	-	CASSDLPYGYTF	TGTGCCAGCAGTGACCTACCCTATGGCTACACCTTC
TRBJ2-1	-	TRBV28	-	CASSDKSSYNEQFF	TGTGCCAGCAGTGACAAATCTTCCTACAATGAGCAGTTCTTC
TRBJ1-1	-	TRBV30	TRBD1	CAWSVLGQGTEAFF	TGTGCCTGGAGTGTACTAGGACAGGGGACTGAAGCTTTCTTT
TRBJ1-1	-	TRBV6-6	-	CASSYSSYTEAFF	TGTGCCAGCAGTTACTCAAGCTACACTGAAGCTTTCTTT
TRBJ2-2	-	TRBV5-4	-	CASSLGQTFNTGELFF	TGTGCCAGCAGCTTGGGCCAGACATTTAACACCGGGGAGCTGTTTTTT
TRBJ1-2	-	TRBV19	TRBD1	CASSNPGQRRYGYTF	TGTGCCAGTAGTAACCCGGGACAGCGCCGCTATGGCTACACCTTC
TRBJ2-5	-	TRBV19	-	CASKISSGETQYF	TGTGCCAGTAAAATATCCTCAGGGGAGACCCAGTACTTC
TRBJ1-3	-	TRBV5-5	-	CASSPVDERLTGNTIYF	TGTGCCAGCAGCCCTGTCGATGAGCGCCTCACTGGAAACACCATATATTTT
TRBJ2-7	-	TRBV27	TRBD2	CASSLPGGEQYF	TGTGCCAGCAGTTTACCGGGGGGGGAGCAGTACTTC
TRBJ1-2	-	TRBV6-4	-	CASNPWGGYGYTF	TGTGCCAGCAACCCGTGGGGGGGCTATGGCTACACCTTC
TRBJ2-5	-	TRBV29-1	-	CSVGTAQETQYF	TGCAGCGTTGGGACAGCACAAGAGACCCAGTACTTC
TRBJ2-7	-	TRBV30	-	CAWSPIGAAQQYF	TGTGCCTGGAGCCCCATAGGAGCGGCCCAGCAGTACTTC
TRBJ2-2	-	TRBV6-1	TRBD2	CASSGRTSGSGAGELFF	TGTGCCAGCAGTGGGAGAACTAGCGGGAGTGGAGCCGGGGAGCTGTTTTTT
TRBJ2-1	-	TRBV2	-	CASSGGREGEQFF	TGTGCCAGCAGCGGGGGAAGAGAGGGGGAGCAGTTCTTC
TRBJ2-3	-	TRBV11-2	-	CASSLDRGRTDTQYF	TGTGCCAGCAGCTTAGACAGGGGACGAACAGATACGCAGTATTTT
TRBJ2-7	-	TRBV19	TRBD1	CASSWTGGYEQYF	TGTGCCAGTAGTTGGACAGGGGGCTACGAGCAGTACTTC
TRBJ2-3	-	TRBV7-3	TRBD2	CASTSPGRASDTQYF	TGTGCCAGCACCTCACCCGGGAGGGCCTCAGATACGCAGTATTTT
TRBJ2-1	once	TRBV30	TRBD2	CAWRGLAGRGEQFF	TGTGCCTGGAGGGGACTAGCGGGAAGAGGTGAGCAGTTCTTC
TRBJ2-3	-	TRBV15	-	CATSRDNAGFTDTQYF	TGTGCCACCAGCAGAGATAATGCGGGATTCACAGATACGCAGTATTTT
TRBJ2-6	-	TRBV11-1	TRBD2	CASMGLAGSGANVLTF	TGTGCCAGCATGGGACTAGCGGGATCTGGGGCCAACGTCCTGACTTTC
TRBJ2-1	once	TRBV7-8	TRBD2	CASSFRTSGSLYNEQFF	TGTGCCAGCAGCTTTAGGACTAGCGGGAGTCTCTACAATGAGCAGTTCTTC
TRBJ1-5	-	TRBV7-8	-	CASSLVAVNSNQPQHF	TGTGCCAGCAGCTTAGTAGCGGTTAATAGCAATCAGCCCCAGCATTTT
TRBJ1-2	-	TRBV7-2	TRBD1	CASSLPPGQQNYGYTF	TGTGCCAGCAGCTTACCCCCGGGACAGCAAAACTATGGCTACACCTTC
TRBJ2-7	-	TRBV5-1	TRBD1	CASSLGTGGGYEQYF	TGCGCCAGCAGCTTGGGGACAGGGGGTGGCTACGAGCAGTACTTC
TRBJ1-2	-	TRBV27	-	CASSLRGRGGYTF	TGTGCCAGCAGTTTAAGGGGAAGGGGTGGCTACACCTTC
TRBJ2-7	-	TRBV7-7	-	CASPTPREQTIGLSYEQYF	TGTGCCAGCCCAACCCCGAGGGAACAGACCATAGGACTCTCCTACGAGCAGTACTTC
TRBJ1-1	-	TRBV6-4	-	CASSTGHTNTEAFF	TGTGCCAGCAGCACGGGACATACGAACACTGAAGCTTTCTTT
TRBJ2-7	-	TRBV5-4	-	CASSLNGRGSLSYEQYF	TGTGCCAGCAGCTTGAACGGTCGCGGGTCCCTTTCCTACGAGCAGTACTTC
TRBJ2-7	-	TRBV25-1	-	CASSESAGEQYF	TGTGCCAGCAGTGAATCGGCAGGGGAGCAGTACTTC
TRBJ2-3	-	TRBV5-1	-	CASSLQQIEDTQYF	TGCGCCAGCAGCTTGCAACAGATCGAAGATACGCAGTATTTT
TRBJ1-1	-	TRBV25-1	TRBD1	CASSEYRAGGNTEAFF	TGTGCCAGCAGTGAATATAGGGCAGGGGGGAACACTGAAGCTTTCTTT
TRBJ2-1	-	TRBV4-2	-	CASSQGPSGGSYNEQFF	TGTGCCAGCAGCCAAGGCCCCAGCGGCGGCTCCTACAATGAGCAGTTCTTC
TRBJ2-7	-	TRBV29-1	-	CSVGAGRSYEQYF	TGCAGCGTTGGGGCGGGACGCTCCTACGAGCAGTACTTC
TRBJ1-2	-	TRBV28	TRBD1	CASRTPGGGGYTF	TGTGCCAGCAGAACGCCAGGGGGCGGCGGCTACACCTTC
TRBJ1-1	-	TRBV6-5	-	CASSLGENTEAFF	TGTGCCAGCAGTTTGGGAGAGAACACTGAAGCTTTCTTT